The 6 T cell receptor beta chains listed next were all sequenced from one sample in a study of tumor-infiltrating lymphocytes in primary liver carcinoma. A primer matching the constant region was used to make TCR beta cDNA from around 550 ng of total RNA. Sequencing libraries for TCR beta derived from three nested multiplex PCR rounds that used slightly modified ARM-PCR. The first two PCR rounds, roughly 9 cycles each, used TRBV1-TRBV30 forward primers and a C-beta reverse primer. TCRdb reprocessed the multiplex PCR reads with MiXCR, giving one entry per CDR3 protein. Of around 210,000 distinct CDR3 sequences detected, approximately 65% appear once; the ten largest clones hold about 7.1%. The blood RNA (from unsorted whole blood) was obtained, and germline DNA was also extracted. Sequencing was done on a sample of peripheral blood. These receptors were taken from a woman in her sixties with primary liver carcinoma and hepatitis B virus infection.

This clonotype is a singleton in its sample. The conserved closing phenylalanine or tryptophan is absent in this CDR3, likely reflecting a read error. This chain joins TRBV5-6 and TRBJ2-3, with 7 nucleotides matching TRBD1. Germline CDR1 reads SGHDT; CDR2 reads YYEEEE. V lost 0 bases and J lost 3; bases outside the gene matches: 4. The CDR3 length is 15 residues. The CDR3 DNA reads as TGTGCCAGCAGCTTGGGGGGACAGTATACAGATACGCAGTATTAT. Protein sequence: CASSLGGQYTDTQYY.

This clonotype was counted a single time. The CDR3 nucleotides read TGTGCCAGCAGCATGGAAGGCGCAGTCTATGGCTACACCTTC. Its protein product is CASSMEGAVYGYTF. This rearrangement joins TRBV11-2 to TRBJ1-2; the D is unclear. From germline, CDR1 is SGHAT and CDR2 FQNNGV. This CDR3 is 14 amino acids long. V dropped 5 bases and J dropped 4 bases, with 14 bases sitting between them.

The gene calls are TRBV29-1 and TRBJ2-2; D gene unclear. From germline, CDR1 is SQVTM and CDR2 ANQGSEA. The CDR3 is made up of 11 amino acids. The CDR3 region is CSIPLSRELFF. As DNA, the CDR3 is TGCAGTATCCCACTCTCCCGGGAGCTGTTTTTT.

About this clonotype itself: An end of the junction does not agree with germline; a read error may underlie this. J is TRBJ1-1 and V is TRBV11-2; D perhaps matches TRBD1 (6 bases). This CDR3 comprises 15 residues. The germline CDR1 and CDR2 sequences are SGHAT and FQNNGV. The CDR3 region has the DNA TGTGCCAACAGCTTAGGGACAAGGATGAACATTGAAGCTTTCTTT. Its translation: CANSLGTRMNIEAFF.

The chain uses TRBV18 and TRBJ2-3; no clear D gene. CDR1 is KGHSH, CDR2 LQKENI, per germline. V lost 7 bases and J lost 0, with 8 bases in between. The CDR3 runs to 13 residues. CDR3 amino acids: CASFNGSTDTQYF. As DNA, the CDR3 is TGTGCCAGCTTCAACGGAAGCACAGATACGCAGTATTTT.

This clonotype appeared a few times. This chain uses TRBV11-2 with TRBJ1-4; TRBD1 is a possible D gene (6 bases). Germline-derived CDR1 and CDR2 are SGHAT and FQNNGV. The CDR3 covers 17 residues. Trimming pared 4 bases from V and 5 bases from J, leaving 20 bases between. The CDR3 here is CASSYFVRGAGNEKLFF. CDR3 DNA: TGTGCCAGCAGCTACTTTGTCAGGGGCGCCGGAAATGAAAAACTGTTTTTT. Using reference TRBV11-2 and TRBJ1-4 for the parts outside the CDR3, the full variable domain is EAGVAQSPRYKIIEKRQSVAFWCNPISGHATLYWYQQILGQGPKLLIQFQNNGVVDDSQLPKDRFSAERLKGVDSTLKIQPAKLEDSAVYLCASSYFVRGAGNEKLFFGSGTQLSVL.